The present T cell receptor beta chain was sequenced within a study of blood T cells in healthy people across ages. With a J-beta primer mix and a sample-barcoded 5' primer, a second PCR ran roughly 6 to 12 cycles. One entry per CDR3 protein, called by TCRdb with MiXCR from the 5' RACE reads. The data show hundreds of thousands of distinct CDR3 sequences, about 36% seen once. The V gene lost 1 base and the J gene lost 8 bases, with 27 bases spanning the gap. CDR1 is MGHRA and CDR2 is YSYEKL in the germline V gene. There are 19 residues in the CDR3. This clonotype was seen just once. The sequenced sample was blood. J is TRBJ2-1 and V is TRBV4-1, with D possibly matching TRBD2 (7 bases). This clonotype was obtained from a young man in good health. The CDR3 reads CASSQVHPVVGGPKDEQFF. CDR3 sequence (DNA): TGCGCCAGCAGCCAAGTTCACCCGGTGGTGGGGGGGCCAAAGGATGAGCAGTTCTTC.